Presented here are 14 T cell receptor beta chains from one specimen sequenced in a study of blood T cell repertoires in COVID-19. Profiling relied on immunoSEQ multiplex PCR, and the TCRdb table lists in-frame clones only, not all of them. The sample yields about 190,000 clones, 70% to 85% seen once. What was sequenced was peripheral blood. The origin of the receptors is a man aged 45-60 years who had recovered from COVID-19.

The gene calls are TRBV19 and TRBJ1-2; D perhaps matches TRBD1 (5 bases). The germline CDR1 and CDR2 sequences are LNHDA and SQIVND (reference sequence). V lost 11 bases to trimming and J lost 0 bases, with 13 bases between them. This CDR3 spans 13 amino acids. CDR3 sequence: CASSGIANYGYTF. The CDR3 bases are TGTGCCTCCTCAGGGATCGCTAACTATGGCTACACCTTC.

The rearrangement uses TRBV29-1 and TRBJ2-1; the match to TRBD2 covers 9 bases. Germline assignment: CDR1 SQVTM and CDR2 ANQGSEA. This CDR3 comprises 13 residues. Trimming took 8 bases from V and 7 from J; bases not matched to a gene: 9. CDR3 nucleotides: TGCAGCAAGGCGGGAGGGCCTCGGAATGAGCAGTTCTTC. Translation: CSKAGGPRNEQFF.

The CDR3 DNA follows: TGTGCCAGCAGTCCCACCAGGGGTCCGCGATCTGGGGCCAACGTCCTGACTTTC. Its protein is CASSPTRGPRSGANVLTF. This chain joins TRBV28 and TRBJ2-6, with D maybe TRBD1 (6 bases). This CDR3 is built from 18 residues. Germline V gene data show CDR1 as MDHEN and CDR2 as SYDVKM. V lost 5 bases and J lost 1, with 18 bases in between.

J is TRBJ1-6 and V is TRBV25-1; D is uncertain. Germline values: CDR1 MGHDK, CDR2 SYGVNS. This CDR3 spans 12 amino acids. V shed 6 bases and J shed 8 bases, with 8 bases lying between them. The DNA for the CDR3 is TGTGCCAGCAGCACAGATTATTCACCCCTCCACTTT. It is translated as CASSTDYSPLHF.

The rearrangement links TRBV10-3 to TRBJ2-7; TRBD2 matches at 9 bases. This CDR3 contains 15 residues. Germline trimming cut 3 bases from V and 0 bases from J; bases unmatched to any gene: 3. Germline V gene data show CDR1 as ENHRY and CDR2 as SYGVKD. CDR3: CAISDSGRTSYEQYF. CDR3 nucleotides: TGTGCCATCAGTGACAGCGGGAGGACCTCCTACGAGCAGTACTTC.

The chain carries TRBV4-1 and TRBJ1-2, with a possible D match to TRBD1 (5 bases). Germline CDR1 is MGHRA and CDR2 is YSYEKL. The ends were cut back, 2 bases at V and 5 bases at J, with 12 bases in the middle. The CDR3 loop spans 14 amino acids. CDR3 sequence (DNA): TGCGCCAGCAGCCAACCAGGGAGGGTTTATGGCTACACCTTC. It yields the protein CASSQPGRVYGYTF.

This clone turned up a few times. The chain's CDR3 is CAWSVRGKQYF. The CDR3 region has the DNA TGTGCCTGGAGTGTAAGGGGAAAGCAGTACTTC. The chain couples TRBV30 to TRBJ2-7, with D maybe TRBD1 (5 bases). CDR1 GTSNPN and CDR2 SVGIG come from the germline V gene (reference sequence). The CDR3 has 11 amino acids. Trimming left V 0 bases short and J 8 bases short, with 8 bases between.

The chain couples TRBV28 to TRBJ2-1; D unclear. Trimming stripped 4 bases from V and 7 bases from J, with 11 bases between. In germline, CDR1 is MDHEN, CDR2 SYDVKM. The CDR3 is 13 residues long. CDR3 bases: TGTGCCAGCAGTTGGTCCCTTCTAAATGAGCAGTTCTTC. Protein sequence: CASSWSLLNEQFF.

The chain joins TRBV3-1 (or the pseudogene TRBV3-2) to TRBJ1-1; a possible D gene is TRBD1 (6 bases). The CDR3 totals 14 residues. Trimming removed 2 bases at V and 4 bases at J, with 11 bases between. The germline V gene encodes CDR1 LGHDT and CDR2 YNNKEL (reference sequence). CDR3 in amino acids: CASSQTQGRTEAFF. For the CDR3, the DNA is TGTGCCAGCAGCCAAACACAGGGTCGCACTGAAGCTTTCTTT.

The chain carries TRBV3-1 (or the pseudogene TRBV3-2) and TRBJ2-3, with 8 nucleotides matching TRBD2. V trimming: 4 bases; J trimming: 5 bases; junction bases outside the gene matches: 14. Germline CDR1 is LGHDT and CDR2 is YNNKEL (reference sequence). This CDR3 is built from 17 residues. In DNA form, the CDR3 reads TGTGCCAGCAGCCCCTCGGGGCTAGCGGGTAACGAAGATACGCAGTATTTT. Protein product: CASSPSGLAGNEDTQYF.

The V and J genes are TRBV27 and TRBJ2-1, with TRBD2 matching over 9 bases. V lost 0 bases, J lost 2 bases, and 2 bases stayed unmatched. CDR1 is MNHEY, CDR2 SMNVEV, per germline (reference sequence). This CDR3 is built from 16 residues. CDR3 in DNA: TGTGCCAGCAGTTTATCGGCTAGCGGGACCTACAATGAGCAGTTCTTC. Translating gives CASSLSASGTYNEQFF.

The table lists this clone with a count of one. V and J are TRBV6-1 and TRBJ2-1; possibly TRBD2 for D (6 bases). The V end was cut by 2 bases, the J end by 9 bases, with 17 bases between. Germline CDR1 MNHNS, CDR2 SASEGT. The CDR3 sequence is 15 residues long. The CDR3 bases are TGTGCCAGCAGTGAAATAGCCCCCGGGAGAGGTGAGCAGTTCTTC. Translated, it gives CASSEIAPGRGEQFF.

The V and J genes are TRBV19 and TRBJ2-1; the match to TRBD2 covers 9 bases. This CDR3 has 15 amino acids. Germline-derived CDR1 and CDR2 are LNHDA and SQIVND (reference sequence). V shed 3 bases, J shed 5 bases, and the junction held 5 bases outside the gene matches. The CDR3 protein is CASSMYLAGNNEQFF. The CDR3 DNA is TGTGCCAGTAGTATGTACCTAGCGGGAAACAATGAGCAGTTCTTC.

This chain joins TRBV10-3 and TRBJ1-6, with D uncertain. This CDR3 is 13 amino acids long. V lost 3 bases to trimming and J lost 7 bases, with 7 bases between them. Germline CDR1 and CDR2: ENHRY and SYGVKD. CDR3 sequence: CAISEVENSPLHF. DNA of the CDR3: TGTGCCATCAGTGAAGTAGAAAATTCACCCCTCCACTTT.